A selection of T cell receptor beta chains follows, all from one sample in a study of shared clonotypes between healthy human individuals. Profiling relied on immunoSEQ multiplex PCR, and the TCRdb table lists in-frame clones only, not all of them. This table has about 580,000 clones, about 98% appearing once. The sample was naive CD8+ T cells sorted from blood. The receptors stem from a man aged 25-45 years in good health. Each CDR3 is given without its conserved first and last residue. Each record gives: V gene, D gene, J gene, CDR3 protein. The D gene is left open where the match is weak.

V gene: TRBV11-2
D gene: .
J gene: TRBJ2-1
CDR3 protein: ASSLETTSSYNEQF

V gene: TRBV7-9
D gene: TRBD1
J gene: TRBJ1-5
CDR3 protein: ASSSTGHGNQPQH

V gene: TRBV11-2
D gene: .
J gene: TRBJ1-5
CDR3 protein: ASSLDGGGNQPQH

V gene: TRBV4-1
D gene: TRBD2
J gene: TRBJ2-7
CDR3 protein: ASSPELAGTSYEQY

V gene: TRBV18
D gene: TRBD2
J gene: TRBJ2-1
CDR3 protein: ASSPQPPSGGDFGNEQF

V gene: TRBV2
D gene: TRBD1
J gene: TRBJ1-5
CDR3 protein: ASRRDRDLYRNQPQH

V gene: TRBV7-9
D gene: .
J gene: TRBJ2-1
CDR3 protein: ASSLGLSTGVSSYNEQF

V gene: TRBV18
D gene: .
J gene: TRBJ1-3
CDR3 protein: ASSPGVAWGNTIY

V gene: TRBV6-5
D gene: TRBD1
J gene: TRBJ1-1
CDR3 protein: ASSTGVTEAF

V gene: TRBV9
D gene: TRBD2
J gene: TRBJ2-7
CDR3 protein: ASSSGGSSYEQY

V gene: TRBV7-9
D gene: TRBD2
J gene: TRBJ2-3
CDR3 protein: ASSESSSGRKDTQY

V gene: TRBV11-2
D gene: TRBD2
J gene: TRBJ2-3
CDR3 protein: ASSPRTSGTPTDTQY

V gene: TRBV2
D gene: TRBD1
J gene: TRBJ2-1
CDR3 protein: ASRDRGYNEQF

V gene: TRBV10-3
D gene: TRBD1
J gene: TRBJ2-5
CDR3 protein: ANGTGGGMAQY

V gene: TRBV7-9
D gene: .
J gene: TRBJ2-1
CDR3 protein: ASSPGVGSSYNEQF

V gene: TRBV29-1
D gene: TRBD2
J gene: TRBJ2-1
CDR3 protein: SVEGGREYNEQF

V gene: TRBV27
D gene: .
J gene: TRBJ2-1
CDR3 protein: ASRRATLNNEQF

V gene: TRBV7-8
D gene: TRBD2
J gene: TRBJ2-3
CDR3 protein: ASSSGGRPGTDTQY

V gene: TRBV5-1
D gene: TRBD2
J gene: TRBJ2-1
CDR3 protein: ASSLEGLAGGDEQF

V gene: TRBV4-1
D gene: TRBD1
J gene: TRBJ2-3
CDR3 protein: ASSPGQGAIEDTQY

V gene: TRBV28
D gene: .
J gene: TRBJ1-5
CDR3 protein: ASSTRRLTYSNQPQH

V gene: TRBV7-9
D gene: TRBD2
J gene: TRBJ2-2
CDR3 protein: ASSRLPGTSERTGELF

V gene: TRBV5-4
D gene: TRBD1
J gene: TRBJ2-2
CDR3 protein: ASSFWGVRDRDGGELF

V gene: TRBV4-1
D gene: .
J gene: TRBJ2-4
CDR3 protein: ASSQVGVGAGNIQY

V gene: TRBV27
D gene: TRBD1
J gene: TRBJ2-1
CDR3 protein: ASRKMGQDSYNEQF

V gene: TRBV27
D gene: .
J gene: TRBJ1-5
CDR3 protein: ASSLMGVGQPQH

V gene: TRBV9
D gene: .
J gene: TRBJ2-1
CDR3 protein: ASSVGIEQF

V gene: TRBV5-8
D gene: .
J gene: TRBJ2-7
CDR3 protein: ASSLGGLYEQY

V gene: TRBV4-1
D gene: .
J gene: TRBJ2-1
CDR3 protein: ASSQTLNEQF

V gene: TRBV2
D gene: TRBD1
J gene: TRBJ2-2
CDR3 protein: ASRGTGVGSSRRLF

V gene: TRBV2
D gene: .
J gene: TRBJ1-1
CDR3 protein: ASSDPTVMRTEAF

V gene: TRBV7-9
D gene: TRBD2
J gene: TRBJ2-1
CDR3 protein: ASSTRTRNEQF

V gene: TRBV7-9
D gene: .
J gene: TRBJ2-7
CDR3 protein: ASSRKVYEQY

V gene: TRBV7-2
D gene: .
J gene: TRBJ2-7
CDR3 protein: ASSLTPTYEQY

V gene: TRBV7-8
D gene: .
J gene: TRBJ2-7
CDR3 protein: ASSLGASPAYEQY

V gene: TRBV27
D gene: .
J gene: TRBJ2-7
CDR3 protein: ASRTGVHEQY

V gene: TRBV7-2
D gene: TRBD2
J gene: TRBJ2-1
CDR3 protein: ASSLARGYEQF

V gene: TRBV25-1
D gene: .
J gene: TRBJ2-2
CDR3 protein: ASTEGAGHGELF

V gene: TRBV4-1
D gene: .
J gene: TRBJ2-2
CDR3 protein: ASSHQGFTGELF

V gene: TRBV14
D gene: .
J gene: TRBJ2-7
CDR3 protein: ASSQGQFPSDEQY

V gene: TRBV28
D gene: .
J gene: TRBJ2-5
CDR3 protein: ASDSKGTEETQY

V gene: TRBV27
D gene: .
J gene: TRBJ2-2
CDR3 protein: ASSRTLNTGELF

V gene: TRBV27
D gene: TRBD1
J gene: TRBJ1-1
CDR3 protein: ASSFLPTGQGATEAF

V gene: TRBV25-1
D gene: .
J gene: TRBJ2-5
CDR3 protein: ASSEYHEQVETQY

V gene: TRBV11-3
D gene: TRBD1
J gene: TRBJ2-2
CDR3 protein: ASSPRGGDTGELF

V gene: TRBV29-1
D gene: TRBD2
J gene: TRBJ2-3
CDR3 protein: SVELGDSGRSTDTQY

V gene: TRBV6-6
D gene: .
J gene: TRBJ2-4
CDR3 protein: ASSLEGPGENIQY